These 2 T cell receptor beta chains were all obtained from the same sample, sequenced in a study of T cells after yellow fever vaccination (dated by TCRdb to the late 2010s). The treatment or condition label on this specimen signifies: live attenuated yellow fever vaccine strain. The library was produced with 5' RACE. Sequencing relied on an Illumina HiSeq 2500. TCRdb redid the processing of the public reads, applying fastp at Q25 and MiXCR, and retained in-frame beta chains. Identical CDR3 protein sequences are pooled into one entry, listed with their most common genes and DNA. For this sample the table gives about 130,000 distinct CDR3 sequences, of which around 7.4% were detected only once. About 2.7% of the sample is taken by the ten largest. The material was CD4+ T cells sorted from PBMCs, obtained 10 to 11 days after the first yellow fever vaccination. All receptors come from a man younger than 35 who received the YFV17D yellow fever vaccine.

This clonotype was recorded many times. The chain combines TRBV7-2 with TRBJ2-2; 7 positions agree with TRBD1. V trimming: 5 bases; J trimming: 9 bases; junction bases outside the gene matches: 6. The CDR3 consists of 13 residues. Germline assignment: CDR1 SGHTA and CDR2 FQGNSA. The CDR3 nucleotides read TGTGCCAGCAGCACCGGGACAGTGCGGGAGCTGTTTTTT. Protein product: CASSTGTVRELFF.

This clonotype occurred a few times. The chain combines TRBV9 with TRBJ2-3; D is uncertain. V lost 0 bases and J 0 bases, leaving 8 bases between the germline ends. The germline V gene encodes CDR1 SGDLS and CDR2 YYNGEE. This CDR3 has 15 amino acids. The CDR3 DNA is TGTGCCAGCAGCGTAGGAACTGGTAGCACAGATACGCAGTATTTT. Encoded protein: CASSVGTGSTDTQYF.